This T cell receptor beta chain was captured in a study of blood T cell repertoires in COVID-19. Study in general: Samples came from the United States, Italy and Spain, spanning acute and convalescent COVID-19. T cells, B-cell-depleted T cells, or PBMCs supplied cDNA or gDNA.

This CDR3 has 15 amino acids. The germline CDR1 and CDR2 sequences are SGHRS and YFSETQ. The trim removed 4 bases at V and 3 bases at J, leaving 5 bases unmatched. In the source study's methods: Nucleated cell number was recorded as an estimate derived from reference gene primer amplification. Here immunoSEQ multiplex PCR was the method, and the copy in TCRdb shows in-frame clones only, minus some. That table furnishes V, J and clone size, whereas the DNA furnished D and trimming. The data hold some 270,000 clones, with roughly 90% observed a single time. This sequence joins TRBV5-1 and TRBJ1-4; TRBD1 matches 8 bases. Sequences were obtained from peripheral blood. The receptor was derived from a man aged 50 to 59 with acute or convalescent COVID-19. The CDR3 coding sequence is TGCGCCAGCAGCGGCACAGGGGGGGCTAATGAAAAACTGTTTTTT. Encoded protein: CASSGTGGANEKLFF.